The TCR beta chain under discussion was sequenced for a study of T cell repertoires in cytomegalovirus infection. Across the whole study: It can be stated that public TCR beta signatures indicated CMV infection as well as a matching HLA type.

Broader study findings: Cumulative frequency of public TCR beta families picked out carriers of CMV plus the relevant HLA. CMV-specific TCR beta clonotypes restricted by HLA-C dominated the ex vivo response.

One entry per CDR3 protein, called by TCRdb with MiXCR from the reads. The data contain about 250,000 distinct CDR3 sequences, roughly 12% of them singletons. Regarding this clonotype: The antigen is unknown.

Trimming cost V 1 base and J 12 bases, with 7 bases left between them. Germline V gene data show CDR1 as MGHDK and CDR2 as SYGVNS. The CDR3 has 11 amino acids. The chain joins TRBV25-1 to TRBJ2-1; D gene unclear. The sample consisted of PBMCs. This TCR was recovered from a human donor in good health (CMV status not recorded). Some clones in this sample may be carry-over from other donors' samples. The CDR3 coding sequence is TGTGCCAGCAGTGAATCGGCGGTGCAGTTCTTC. Residues: CASSESAVQFF.